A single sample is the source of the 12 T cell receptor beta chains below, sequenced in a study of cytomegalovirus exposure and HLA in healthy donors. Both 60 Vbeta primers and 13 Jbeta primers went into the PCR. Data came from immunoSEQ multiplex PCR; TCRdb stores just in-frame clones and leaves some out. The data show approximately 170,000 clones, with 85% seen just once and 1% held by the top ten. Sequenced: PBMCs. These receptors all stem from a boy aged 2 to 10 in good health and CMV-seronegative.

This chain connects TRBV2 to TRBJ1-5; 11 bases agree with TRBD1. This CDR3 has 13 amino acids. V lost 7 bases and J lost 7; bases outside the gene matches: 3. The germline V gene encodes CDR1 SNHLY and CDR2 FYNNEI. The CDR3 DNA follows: TGTGCCAGCAAGGGACAGGGGGGACAGCCCCAGCATTTT. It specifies CASKGQGGQPQHF.

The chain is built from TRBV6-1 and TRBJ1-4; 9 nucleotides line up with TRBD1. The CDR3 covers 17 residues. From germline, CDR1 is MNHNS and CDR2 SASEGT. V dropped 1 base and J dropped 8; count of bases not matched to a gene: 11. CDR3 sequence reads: CASSEVIGQGSVEKLFF. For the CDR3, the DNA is TGTGCCAGCAGTGAAGTAATAGGACAGGGGTCGGTGGAAAAACTGTTTTTT.

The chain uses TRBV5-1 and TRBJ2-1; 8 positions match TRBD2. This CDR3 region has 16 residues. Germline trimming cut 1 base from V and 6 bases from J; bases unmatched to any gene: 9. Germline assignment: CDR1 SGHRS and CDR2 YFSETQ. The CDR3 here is CASSLTVASGFNEQFF. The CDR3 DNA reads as TGCGCCAGCAGCTTGACGGTTGCTAGCGGGTTCAATGAGCAGTTCTTC.

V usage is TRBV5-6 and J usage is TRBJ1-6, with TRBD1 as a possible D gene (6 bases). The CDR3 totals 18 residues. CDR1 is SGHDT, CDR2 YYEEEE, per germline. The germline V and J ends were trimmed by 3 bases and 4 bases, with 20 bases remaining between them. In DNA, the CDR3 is TGTGCCAGCAGCTGGGGAAAACAGGGACGACCTTATAATTCACCCCTCCACTTT. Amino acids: CASSWGKQGRPYNSPLHF.

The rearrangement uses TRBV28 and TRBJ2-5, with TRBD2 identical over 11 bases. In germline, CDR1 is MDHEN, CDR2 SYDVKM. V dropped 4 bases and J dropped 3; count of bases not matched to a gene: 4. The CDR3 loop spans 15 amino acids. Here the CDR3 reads CASSSTGLAEETQYF. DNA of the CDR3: TGTGCCAGCAGTTCGACGGGACTAGCGGAAGAGACCCAGTACTTC.

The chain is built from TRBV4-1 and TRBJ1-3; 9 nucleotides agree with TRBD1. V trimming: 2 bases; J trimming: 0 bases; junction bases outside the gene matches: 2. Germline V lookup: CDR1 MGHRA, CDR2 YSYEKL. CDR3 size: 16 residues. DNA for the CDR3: TGCGCCAGCAGCCAACCGACAGGGGGCTCTGGAAACACCATATATTTT. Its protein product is CASSQPTGGSGNTIYF.

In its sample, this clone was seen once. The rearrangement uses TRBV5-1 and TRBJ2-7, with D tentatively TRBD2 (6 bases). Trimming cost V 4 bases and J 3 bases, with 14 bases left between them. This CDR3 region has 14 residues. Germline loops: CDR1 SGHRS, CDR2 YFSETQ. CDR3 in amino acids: CASSEGLRGYEQYF. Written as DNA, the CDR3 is TGCGCCAGCAGCGAGGGACTCCGAGGCTACGAGCAGTACTTC. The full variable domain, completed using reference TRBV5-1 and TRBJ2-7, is KAGVTQTPRYLIKTRGQQVTLSCSPISGHRSVSWYQQTPGQGLQFLFEYFSETQRNKGNFPGRFSGRQFSNSRSEMNVSTLELGDSALYLCASSEGLRGYEQYFGPGTRLTVT.

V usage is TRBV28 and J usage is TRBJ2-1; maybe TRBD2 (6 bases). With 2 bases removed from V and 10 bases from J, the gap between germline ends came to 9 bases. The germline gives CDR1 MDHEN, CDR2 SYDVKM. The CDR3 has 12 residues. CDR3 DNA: TGTGCCAGCAGTTTAGGGAGGCGGGAGCAGTTCTTC. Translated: CASSLGRREQFF.

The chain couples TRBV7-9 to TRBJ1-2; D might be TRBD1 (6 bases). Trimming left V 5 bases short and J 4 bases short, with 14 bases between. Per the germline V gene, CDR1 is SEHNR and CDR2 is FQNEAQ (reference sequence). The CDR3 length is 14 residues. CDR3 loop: CASSPGTFSYGYTF. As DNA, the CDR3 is TGTGCCAGCAGCCCCGGGACATTCTCCTATGGCTACACCTTC.

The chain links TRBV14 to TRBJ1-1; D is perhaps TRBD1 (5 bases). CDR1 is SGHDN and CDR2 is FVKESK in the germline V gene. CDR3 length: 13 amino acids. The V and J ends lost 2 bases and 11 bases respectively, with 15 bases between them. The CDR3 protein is CASSQSRSGGAFF. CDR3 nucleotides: TGTGCCAGCAGCCAAAGCCGAAGCGGGGGGGCTTTCTTT.

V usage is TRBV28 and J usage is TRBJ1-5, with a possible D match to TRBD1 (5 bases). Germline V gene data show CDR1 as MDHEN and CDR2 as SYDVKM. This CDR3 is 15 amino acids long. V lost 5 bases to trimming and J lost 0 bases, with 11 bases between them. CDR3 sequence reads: CASSPPQVSNQPQHF. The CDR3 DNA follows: TGTGCCAGCAGTCCGCCACAGGTTAGCAATCAGCCCCAGCATTTT.

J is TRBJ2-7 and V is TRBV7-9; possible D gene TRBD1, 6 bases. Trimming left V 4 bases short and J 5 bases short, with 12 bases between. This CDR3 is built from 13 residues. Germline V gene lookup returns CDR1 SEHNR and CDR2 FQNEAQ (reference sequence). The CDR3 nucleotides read TGTGCCAGCAGCTCCGACAGGTACGACGAGCAGTACGTC. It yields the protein CASSSDRYDEQYV.